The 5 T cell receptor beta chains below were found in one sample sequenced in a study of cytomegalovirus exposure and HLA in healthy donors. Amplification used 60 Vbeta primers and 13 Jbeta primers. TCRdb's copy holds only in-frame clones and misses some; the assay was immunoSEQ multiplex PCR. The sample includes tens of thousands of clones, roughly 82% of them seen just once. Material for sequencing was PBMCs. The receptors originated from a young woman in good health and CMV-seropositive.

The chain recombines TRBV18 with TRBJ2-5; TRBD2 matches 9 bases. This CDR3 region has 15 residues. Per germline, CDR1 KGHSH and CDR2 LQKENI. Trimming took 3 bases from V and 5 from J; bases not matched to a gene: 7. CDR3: CASSPGTSPRETQYF. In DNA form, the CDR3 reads TGTGCCAGCTCACCGGGGACTAGCCCTCGGGAGACCCAGTACTTC. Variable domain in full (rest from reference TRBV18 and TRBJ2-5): NAGVMQNPRHLVRRRGQEARLRCSPMKGHSHVYWYRQLPEEGLKFMVYLQKENIIDESGMPKERFSAEFPKEGPSILRIQQVVRGDSAAYFCASSPGTSPRETQYFGPGTRLLVL.

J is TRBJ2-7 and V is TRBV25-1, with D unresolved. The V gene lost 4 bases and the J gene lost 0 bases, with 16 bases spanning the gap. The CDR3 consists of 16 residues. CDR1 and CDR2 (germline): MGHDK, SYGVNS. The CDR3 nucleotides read TGTGCCAGCAGTGGCCCCGGCGGAGTAAGCTCCTACGAGCAGTACTTC. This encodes CASSGPGGVSSYEQYF.

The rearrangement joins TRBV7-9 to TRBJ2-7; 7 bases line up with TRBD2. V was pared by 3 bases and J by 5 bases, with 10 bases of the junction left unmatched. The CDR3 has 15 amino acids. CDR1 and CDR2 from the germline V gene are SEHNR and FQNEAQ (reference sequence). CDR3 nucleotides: TGTGCCAGCAGCTTCAGCAAGCGGGGTTTCCACGAGCAGTACTTC. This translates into CASSFSKRGFHEQYF.

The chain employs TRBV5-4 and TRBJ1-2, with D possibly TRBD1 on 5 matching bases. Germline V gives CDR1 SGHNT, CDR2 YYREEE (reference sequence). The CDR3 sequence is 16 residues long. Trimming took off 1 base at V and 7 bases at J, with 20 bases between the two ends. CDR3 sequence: CASSLTQGPPKFGYTF. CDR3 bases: TGTGCCAGCAGCTTGACGCAGGGCCCGCCAAAGTTTGGCTACACCTTC.

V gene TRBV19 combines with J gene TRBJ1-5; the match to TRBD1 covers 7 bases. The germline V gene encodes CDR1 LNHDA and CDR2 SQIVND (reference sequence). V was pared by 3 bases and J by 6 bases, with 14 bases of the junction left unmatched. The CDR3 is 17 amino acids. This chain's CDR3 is CASSIKGQFTQSQPQHF. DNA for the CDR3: TGTGCCAGTAGTATTAAGGGACAGTTTACTCAAAGTCAGCCCCAGCATTTT.